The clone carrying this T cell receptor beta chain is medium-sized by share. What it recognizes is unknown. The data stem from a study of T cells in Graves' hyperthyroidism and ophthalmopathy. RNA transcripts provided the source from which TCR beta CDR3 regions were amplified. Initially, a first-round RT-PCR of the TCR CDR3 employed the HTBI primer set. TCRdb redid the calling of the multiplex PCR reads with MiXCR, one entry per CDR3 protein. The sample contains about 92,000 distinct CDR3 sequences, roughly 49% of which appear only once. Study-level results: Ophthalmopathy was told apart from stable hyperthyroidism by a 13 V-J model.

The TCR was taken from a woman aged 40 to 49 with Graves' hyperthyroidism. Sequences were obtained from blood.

The CDR3 reads CSVRKDSYEQYF. The CDR3 DNA follows: TGCAGCGTTCGAAAGGACTCCTACGAGCAGTACTTC. V and J are TRBV29-1 and TRBJ2-7; D remains ambiguous. V was clipped by 5 bases and J by 0 bases, with 8 bases between them. The CDR3 contains 12 residues. In germline, CDR1 is SQVTM, CDR2 ANQGSEA.